What follows are 18 T cell receptor beta chains derived from one specimen sequenced in a study of CDR3 diversity in severe acne. TCRdb re-called the PCR reads through MiXCR, storing one row per CDR3 protein. The sample lists approximately 77,000 distinct CDR3 sequences; 45% to 50% were seen once. Sample: blood. The receptors here all came from a male donor with severe acne vulgaris.

Worth noting for this clonotype: Because it lacks the conserved phenylalanine or tryptophan at the end, this CDR3 is likely a read error. This chain links TRBV6-5 with TRBJ1-4; maybe TRBD1 (5 bases). This CDR3 is built from 13 residues. Trimming removed 6 bases from V and 5 bases from J, with 10 bases in between. Germline V gene data show CDR1 as MNHEY and CDR2 as SVGAGI. The CDR3 sequence is CASSSGTNEKLFL. CDR3 nucleotide sequence: TGTGCCAGCAGCTCCGGGACGAATGAAAAACTGTTTCTT.

This clonotype turned up a few times. The genes are TRBV28 and TRBJ2-1; 7 bases are shared with TRBD2. The J segment lost 9 bases and the V segment lost 10 bases, leaving 15 bases of the junction unmatched. Germline V gene data show CDR1 as MDHEN and CDR2 as SYDVKM. CDR3 length equals 14 residues. In nucleotides, the CDR3 is TGTGCCACCCAAGGGTCGGGAGGTAGGGGTGAGCAGTTCTTC. Its translation is CATQGSGGRGEQFF.

The rearrangement links TRBV10-3 to TRBJ2-2; D may correspond to TRBD1 or TRBD2 (5 bases each). The CDR3 is made up of 14 amino acids. Trimming cost V 4 bases and J 1 base, with 7 bases left between them. Germline V gene sequence: CDR1 ENHRY, CDR2 SYGVKD. CDR3 loop: CAISVGENTGELFF. The DNA for the CDR3 is TGTGCCATCAGTGTGGGGGAGAACACCGGGGAGCTGTTTTTT.

This clonotype was counted between two and nine times. Its ends do not fully match the called genes, so a read error is possible. This sequence joins TRBV5-4 and TRBJ1-1, with 9 bases lining up with TRBD1. Germline V gene lookup returns CDR1 SGHNT and CDR2 YYREEE (reference sequence). The CDR3 runs 15 residues. Here the CDR3 DNA reads TGTGCCAGCAGCTTGGGGGGGACAGGGAACGCTGAAGCTTTCTTT. Its translation: CASSLGGTGNAEAFF. Full variable domain (remainder filled in from reference TRBV5-4 and TRBJ1-1): ETGVTQSPTHLIKTRGQQVTLRCSSQSGHNTVSWYQQALGQGPQFIFQYYREEENGRGNFPPRFSGLQFPNYSSELNVNALELDDSALYLCASSLGGTGNAEAFFGQGTRLTVV.

The chain joins TRBV7-2 to TRBJ2-2; TRBD1 matches at 11 bases. Germline CDR1 is SGHTA and CDR2 is FQGNSA. The length of the CDR3 is 16 residues. Unmatched junction bases numbered 9, after V lost 5 bases and J lost 7 bases. The CDR3 sequence is CASSPTGQGEFGELFF. As DNA, the CDR3 is TGTGCCAGCAGCCCAACGGGACAGGGGGAGTTCGGGGAGCTGTTTTTT.

This clonotype qualifies as medium-sized. The genes are TRBV9 and TRBJ2-7, with TRBD1 identical over 10 bases. Germline values: CDR1 SGDLS, CDR2 YYNGEE. CDR3 size: 15 residues. V shed 2 bases and J 5 bases; nucleotides not matched to a gene: 7. CDR3 loop: CASSVGQGVSDEQYF. As DNA, the CDR3 is TGTGCCAGCAGCGTCGGACAGGGGGTGTCAGACGAGCAGTACTTC.

This clonotype was recorded only once. The chain recombines TRBV19 with TRBJ1-5, with a weak D call TRBD1 (5 bases). V lost 3 bases to trimming and J lost 0 bases, with 9 bases between them. The V gene's germline CDR1 is LNHDA and CDR2 SQIVND (reference sequence). The CDR3 has 15 amino acids. DNA of the CDR3: TGTGCCAGTAGTATGGGGACGCTTAGCAATCAGCCCCAGCATTTT. It encodes CASSMGTLSNQPQHF.

The chain couples TRBV7-2 to TRBJ2-6; 9 nucleotides align to TRBD2. V was clipped by 5 bases and J by 4 bases; unmatched bases: 6. Germline V gene lookup returns CDR1 SGHTA and CDR2 FQGNSA. This CDR3 spans 16 amino acids. The CDR3 DNA follows: TGTGCCAGCAGCATTGCCGGGACTAGCGGGGCCAACGTCCTGACTTTC. Protein product: CASSIAGTSGANVLTF.

V and J are TRBV14 and TRBJ2-7, with a tentative D call TRBD2 (6 bases). The V gene lost 4 bases and the J gene lost 3 bases, with 16 bases spanning the gap. This CDR3 region has 15 residues. Germline CDR1 SGHDN, CDR2 FVKESK. CDR3 in DNA: TGTGCCAGCAGCCTGGAGGGAGGCCCCCTCTACGAGCAGTACTTC. Amino acids: CASSLEGGPLYEQYF.

This clonotype was counted ten times or more. The V call is TRBV28, the J call TRBJ2-3, with 8 bases aligning to TRBD2. CDR3 length: 14 amino acids. V was clipped by 8 bases and J by 11 bases; unmatched bases: 15. The germline V gene encodes CDR1 MDHEN and CDR2 SYDVKM. The CDR3 region has the DNA TGTGCCAGCCTAGACGGGGGGGCCTACAATGAGCAGTATTTT. This sequence encodes CASLDGGAYNEQYF. Looking up the rest from reference TRBV28 and TRBJ2-3 gives the full variable domain: DVKVTQSSRYLVKRTGEKVFLECVQDMDHENMFWYRQDPGLGLRLIYFSYDVKMKEKGDIPEGYSVSREKKERFSLILESASTNQTSMYLCASLDGGAYNEQYFGPGTRLTVL.

V and J are TRBV25-1 and TRBJ1-1; TRBD1 agrees at 10 bases. Per germline, CDR1 MGHDK and CDR2 SYGVNS. J gave up 4 bases and V 6 bases, and 11 bases lay outside the gene matches. The CDR3 extends over 16 amino acids. Here the CDR3 reads CASRRDRGAMSTEAFF. CDR3 DNA: TGTGCCAGCAGGAGGGACAGGGGCGCAATGAGCACTGAAGCTTTCTTT.

This clonotype was recorded a few times. This chain uses TRBV18 with TRBJ2-7; D gene ambiguous. V gave up 2 bases and J gave up 5 bases, with 7 bases separating them. The CDR3 is 12 amino acids. Germline assignment: CDR1 KGHSH and CDR2 LQKENI. The CDR3 region is CASSPGSHEQYF. The DNA for the CDR3 is TGTGCCAGCTCACCAGGGTCCCACGAGCAGTACTTC.

CDR3 sequence: CASSEGTGLVEQYF. The CDR3 region has the DNA TGTGCCAGCAGTGAAGGGACAGGCCTTGTCGAGCAGTACTTC. The chain combines TRBV6-1 with TRBJ2-7; 7 nucleotides agree with TRBD1. V gave up 1 base and J gave up 6 bases; unmatched junction bases: 6. Per germline, CDR1 MNHNS and CDR2 SASEGT. This CDR3 contains 14 residues.

About this clonotype: A much larger clonotype is one base distant, so this may be a read error. This chain joins TRBV7-6 and TRBJ1-1; D remains unclear. The V and J ends lost 10 bases and 1 base respectively, with 16 bases between them. CDR1 and CDR2 (germline): SGHVS, FNYEAQ. The CDR3 runs 14 residues. CDR3 in DNA: TGTGCCACAAGAACTTTACACGGGAACACTGAAGCTTTCTTT. Protein: CATRTLHGNTEAFF.

The chain has TRBV20-1 and TRBJ2-3; 14 nucleotides agree with TRBD2. This CDR3 contains 13 residues. Germline V gives CDR1 DFQATT, CDR2 SNEGSKA (reference sequence). For the CDR3, the DNA is TGCAGCAGGACTAGCGGGAGGACAGATACGCAGTATTTT. As protein: CSRTSGRTDTQYF.

Worth noting for this clonotype: At one boundary the junction diverges from the germline segment, which might be a read error. The gene calls are TRBV7-8 and TRBJ2-1; 16 nucleotides match TRBD2. CDR3 size: 17 residues. Germline CDR1 and CDR2: SGHVS and FQNEAQ. The CDR3 DNA is TGTGCCAGCAGCTTGGGGACTAGCGGGAGGGTGGGTAATGAGCAGTCCTTC. Amino acids: CASSLGTSGRVGNEQSF.

A remark on this clonotype: This may come from a read error, since a much larger clone is one base off. The gene calls are TRBV7-2 and TRBJ2-1, with 7 nucleotides matching TRBD2. Germline assignment: CDR1 SGHTA and CDR2 FQGNSA. This CDR3 comprises 16 residues. The CDR3 DNA reads as TGTGCCAGCAGCTTGGTACGGGGGGTAAGAAGCTATGAGCAGTCCTTC. It yields the protein CASSLVRGVRSYEQSF.

This clonotype is termed medium-sized. V and J are TRBV9 and TRBJ2-3, with 8 bases fitting TRBD2. Germline loops: CDR1 SGDLS, CDR2 YYNGEE. The CDR3 extends over 15 amino acids. After removal of 2 bases from V and 2 bases from J, the junction contained 4 bases not matched to a gene. In nucleotides, the CDR3 is TGTGCCAGCAGCGTTAGCGGGGCAGCCACAGATACGCAGTATTTT. This sequence encodes CASSVSGAATDTQYF. Looking up the rest from reference TRBV9 and TRBJ2-3 gives the full variable domain: DSGVTQTPKHLITATGQRVTLRCSPRSGDLSVYWYQQSLDQGLQFLIQYYNGEERAKGNILERFSAQQFPDLHSELNLSSLELGDSALYFCASSVSGAATDTQYFGPGTRLTVL.